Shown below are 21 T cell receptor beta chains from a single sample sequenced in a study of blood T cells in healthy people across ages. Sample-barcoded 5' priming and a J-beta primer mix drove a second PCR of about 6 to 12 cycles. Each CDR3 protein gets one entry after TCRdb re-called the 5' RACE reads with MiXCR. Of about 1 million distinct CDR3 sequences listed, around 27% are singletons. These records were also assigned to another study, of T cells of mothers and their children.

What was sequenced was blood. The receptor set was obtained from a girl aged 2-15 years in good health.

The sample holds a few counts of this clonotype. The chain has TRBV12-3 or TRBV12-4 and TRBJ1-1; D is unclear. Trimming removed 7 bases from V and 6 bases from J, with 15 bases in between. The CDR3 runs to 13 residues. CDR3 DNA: TGTGCCAGCACCTCCGGGCTTTCCCCTGAAGCTTTCTTT. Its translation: CASTSGLSPEAFF.

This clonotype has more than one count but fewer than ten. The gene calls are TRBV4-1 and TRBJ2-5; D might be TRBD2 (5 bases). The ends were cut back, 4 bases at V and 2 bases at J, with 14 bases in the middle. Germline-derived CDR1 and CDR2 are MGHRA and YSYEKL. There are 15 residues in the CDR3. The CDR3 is CASSRSRLAQETQYF. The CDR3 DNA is TGCGCCAGCAGCCGTTCACGGCTAGCTCAAGAGACCCAGTACTTC.

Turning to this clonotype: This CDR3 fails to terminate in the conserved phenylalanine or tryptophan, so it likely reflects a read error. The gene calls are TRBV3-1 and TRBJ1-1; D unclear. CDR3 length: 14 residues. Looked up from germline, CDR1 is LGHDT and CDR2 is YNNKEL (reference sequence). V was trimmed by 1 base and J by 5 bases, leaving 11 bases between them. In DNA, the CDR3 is TGTGCCAGCAGCCAAGCGGGAGGGAGGACTGAAGCTTTCTGT. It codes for CASSQAGGRTEAFC.

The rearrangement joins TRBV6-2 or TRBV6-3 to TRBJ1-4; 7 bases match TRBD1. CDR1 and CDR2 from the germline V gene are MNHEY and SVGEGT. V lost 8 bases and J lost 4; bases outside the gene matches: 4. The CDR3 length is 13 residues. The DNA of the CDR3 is TGTGCCAGCCGGGACAGCAATAATGAAAAACTGTTTTTT. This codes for CASRDSNNEKLFF.

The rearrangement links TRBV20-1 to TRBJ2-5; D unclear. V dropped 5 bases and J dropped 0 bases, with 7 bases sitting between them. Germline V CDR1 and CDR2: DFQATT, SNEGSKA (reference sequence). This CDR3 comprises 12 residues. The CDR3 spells CSAVFNQETQYF. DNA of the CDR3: TGCAGTGCTGTTTTTAACCAAGAGACCCAGTACTTC.

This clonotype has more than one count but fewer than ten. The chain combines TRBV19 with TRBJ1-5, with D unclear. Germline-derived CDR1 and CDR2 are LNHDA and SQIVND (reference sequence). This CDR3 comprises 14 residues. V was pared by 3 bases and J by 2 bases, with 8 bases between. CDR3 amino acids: CASSIASGNQPQHF. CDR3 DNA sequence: TGTGCCAGTAGTATCGCCAGTGGCAATCAGCCCCAGCATTTT.

The CDR3 is CASSPHEGLYNEQFF. The CDR3 DNA is TGTGCCAGCAGCCCACACGAGGGACTATACAATGAGCAGTTCTTC. This rearrangement joins TRBV14 to TRBJ2-1, with 7 bases aligning to TRBD2. Germline CDR1 reads SGHDN; CDR2 reads FVKESK. This CDR3 region has 15 residues. V lost 4 bases, J lost 4 bases, and 7 bases stayed unmatched.

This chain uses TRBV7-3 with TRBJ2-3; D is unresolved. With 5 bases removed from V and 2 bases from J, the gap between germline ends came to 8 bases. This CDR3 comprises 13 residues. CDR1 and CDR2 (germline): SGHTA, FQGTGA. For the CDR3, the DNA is TGTGCCAGCAGCACATCTAACACAGATACGCAGTATTTT. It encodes CASSTSNTDTQYF. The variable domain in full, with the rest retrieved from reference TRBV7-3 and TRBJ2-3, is GAGVSQTPSNKVTEKGKYVELRCDPISGHTALYWYRQSLGQGPEFLIYFQGTGAADDSGLPNDRFFAVRPEGSVSTLKIQRTERGDSAVYLCASSTSNTDTQYFGPGTRLTVL.

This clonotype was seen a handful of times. The CDR3 bases are TGTGCCACCAGTGATACAGGTCTCCAAGAGACCCAGTACTTC. Translation: CATSDTGLQETQYF. J is TRBJ2-5 and V is TRBV24-1; perhaps TRBD1 as D (5 bases). V lost 3 bases to trimming and J lost 1 base, with 8 bases between them. There are 14 residues in the CDR3. Germline V gene sequence: CDR1 KGHDR, CDR2 SFDVKD.

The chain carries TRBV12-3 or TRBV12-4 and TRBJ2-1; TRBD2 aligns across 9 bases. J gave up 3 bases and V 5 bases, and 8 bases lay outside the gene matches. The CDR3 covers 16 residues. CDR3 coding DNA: TGTGCCAGCAGTATGCTCGCGGGAGGGCGCTACAATGAGCAGTTCTTC. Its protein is CASSMLAGGRYNEQFF.

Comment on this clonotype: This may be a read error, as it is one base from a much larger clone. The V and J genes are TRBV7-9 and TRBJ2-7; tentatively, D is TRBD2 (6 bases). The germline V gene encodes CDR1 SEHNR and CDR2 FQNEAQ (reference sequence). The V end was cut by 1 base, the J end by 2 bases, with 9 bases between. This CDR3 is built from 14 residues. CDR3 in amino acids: CASSLDGSPYEQYF. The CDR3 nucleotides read TGTGCCAGCAGCTTAGACGGGAGCCCCTACGAGCAGTACTTC.

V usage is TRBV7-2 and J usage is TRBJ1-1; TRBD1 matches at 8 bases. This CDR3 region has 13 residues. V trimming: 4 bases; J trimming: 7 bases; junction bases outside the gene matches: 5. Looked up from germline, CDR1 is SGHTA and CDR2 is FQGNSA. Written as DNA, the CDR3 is TGTGCCAGCAGCTCGCGAGGACAGGGTGAAGCTTTCTTT. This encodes CASSSRGQGEAFF.

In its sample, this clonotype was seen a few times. CDR3 sequence: CASSQEVRQGVAQYF. The DNA of the CDR3 is TGCGCCAGCAGCCAAGAGGTGCGGCAGGGGGTGGCCCAGTACTTC. The rearrangement links TRBV4-1 to TRBJ2-5, with 7 bases lining up with TRBD1. There are 15 residues in the CDR3. Germline V gene sequence: CDR1 MGHRA, CDR2 YSYEKL. V dropped 0 bases and J dropped 9; count of bases not matched to a gene: 10.

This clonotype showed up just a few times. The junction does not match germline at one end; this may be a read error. In DNA, the CDR3 is TGTGCCAGCACCTTACTAGGAGGTGTGGGGGAGGAAAAACTGTTTTTT. Encoded protein: CASTLLGGVGEEKLFF. The chain combines TRBV7-2 with TRBJ1-4; tentatively, D is TRBD1 (5 bases). The CDR3 consists of 16 residues. Germline V gene lookup returns CDR1 SGHTA and CDR2 FQGNSA.

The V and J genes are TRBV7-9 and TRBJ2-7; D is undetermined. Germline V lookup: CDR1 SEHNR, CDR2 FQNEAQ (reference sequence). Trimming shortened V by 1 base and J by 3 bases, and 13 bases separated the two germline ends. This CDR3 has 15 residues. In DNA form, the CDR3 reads TGTGCCAGCAGCTTAGTGGGGTTGTGGGGCTACGAGCAGTACTTC. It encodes CASSLVGLWGYEQYF.

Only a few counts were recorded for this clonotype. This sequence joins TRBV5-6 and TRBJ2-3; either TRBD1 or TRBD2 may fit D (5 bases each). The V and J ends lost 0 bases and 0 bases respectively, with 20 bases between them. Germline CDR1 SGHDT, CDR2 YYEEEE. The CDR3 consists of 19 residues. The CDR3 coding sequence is TGTGCCAGCAGCTTGGAATGGGACGGCCTTAGAGCTAGCACAGATACGCAGTATTTT. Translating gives CASSLEWDGLRASTDTQYF.

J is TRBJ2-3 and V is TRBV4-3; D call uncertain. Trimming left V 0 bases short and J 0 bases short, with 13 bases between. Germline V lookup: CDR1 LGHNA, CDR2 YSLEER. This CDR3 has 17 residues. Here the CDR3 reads CASSQDNWPISTDTQYF. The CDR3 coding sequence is TGCGCCAGCAGCCAAGATAATTGGCCTATCAGCACAGATACGCAGTATTTT.

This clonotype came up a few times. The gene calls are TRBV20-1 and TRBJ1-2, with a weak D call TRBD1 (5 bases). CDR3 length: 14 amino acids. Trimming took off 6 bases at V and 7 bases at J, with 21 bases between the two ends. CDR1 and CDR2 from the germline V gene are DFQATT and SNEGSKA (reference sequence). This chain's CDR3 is CSAIGVMRGAGYTF. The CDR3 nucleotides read TGCAGTGCGATAGGAGTGATGCGCGGGGCTGGCTACACCTTC.

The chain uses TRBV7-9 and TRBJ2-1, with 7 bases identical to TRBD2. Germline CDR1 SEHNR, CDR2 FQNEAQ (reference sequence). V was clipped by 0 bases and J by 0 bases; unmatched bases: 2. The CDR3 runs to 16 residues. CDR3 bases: TGTGCCAGCAGCTTAGCGCAGCGGGGCTCCTACAATGAGCAGTTCTTC. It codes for CASSLAQRGSYNEQFF.

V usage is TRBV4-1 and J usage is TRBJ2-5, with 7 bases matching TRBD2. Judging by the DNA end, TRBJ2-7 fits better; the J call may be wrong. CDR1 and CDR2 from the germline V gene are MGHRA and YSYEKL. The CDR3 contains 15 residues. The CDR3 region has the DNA TGCGCCAGCAGCCAAAATGAGCTAGCGGATTACGAGCAGTACTTC. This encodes CASSQNELADYEQYF.

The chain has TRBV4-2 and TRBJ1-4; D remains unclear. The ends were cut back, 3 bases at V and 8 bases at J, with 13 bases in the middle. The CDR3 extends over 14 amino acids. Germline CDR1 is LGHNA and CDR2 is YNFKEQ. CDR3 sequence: CASSQEKAGEKLFF. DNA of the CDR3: TGTGCCAGCAGCCAGGAAAAGGCAGGAGAAAAACTGTTTTTT.